This TCR beta chain was captured by sequencing in a study of blood T cell repertoires in COVID-19. Study in general: COVID-19 samples, acute and convalescent, were from the United States, Italy and Spain. From T cells, B-cell-depleted T cells, or PBMCs came the material, which was cDNA or gDNA.

Methods used by the authors: The assay estimated nucleated cells by amplifying reference gene primers. The protocol was immunoSEQ multiplex PCR, while the TCRdb copy is restricted to in-frame clones and leaves out a portion. Clonal size and the V and J genes are those of that table, whereas D and trimming came from the DNA. The sample gives some 70,000 clones, roughly 80% of which show up once; approximately 12% is in the top ten. CDR1 PRHDT and CDR2 FYEKMQ come from the germline V gene (reference sequence). The J segment lost 0 bases and the V segment lost 5 bases, leaving 13 bases of the junction unmatched. The CDR3 is 19 residues long.

This TCR derives from a human donor in a cohort sampled during active COVID-19. Material for sequencing was peripheral blood. The J gene is TRBJ2-3, the V gene TRBV13; 11 bases line up with TRBD2. Here the CDR3 reads CASSLYLSGGAYSTDTQYF. The CDR3 DNA follows: TGTGCCAGCAGCCTATATCTTAGCGGGGGGGCCTATAGCACAGATACGCAGTATTTT.